The 7 T cell receptor beta chains reported below all come from one sample, sequenced in a study of T cell responses to AZD1222 COVID-19 vaccine. Assay: immunoSEQ multiplex PCR; the TCRdb copy retains only in-frame clones and omits some. The sample includes some 150,000 clones, 88% of them seen just once. The sample in question was peripheral blood, obtained after recovery from COVID-19. The receptors here all came from an adult who had recovered from COVID-19.

V is TRBV19 and J is TRBJ1-1; 7 nucleotides match TRBD1. CDR3 length: 14 residues. V shed 7 bases and J 4 bases; nucleotides not matched to a gene: 9. Germline V gene data show CDR1 as LNHDA and CDR2 as SQIVND (reference sequence). The CDR3 nucleotides are TGTGCCAGTATCCACCAGGGGGGGGGCACTGAAGCTTTCTTT. It yields the protein CASIHQGGGTEAFF. Variable domain in full (rest from reference TRBV19 and TRBJ1-1): DGGITQSPKYLFRKEGQNVTLSCEQNLNHDAMYWYRQDPGQGLRLIYYSQIVNDFQKGDIAEGYSVSREKKESFPLTVTSAQKNPTAFYLCASIHQGGGTEAFFGQGTRLTVV.

The chain combines TRBV25-1 with TRBJ1-6; TRBD1 might be the D (5 bases). CDR3 length: 14 amino acids. Trimming took 6 bases from V and 1 from J, leaving 7 bases between them. CDR1 MGHDK and CDR2 SYGVNS come from the germline V gene. The CDR3 bases are TGTGCCAGCAGGAGGGGTTCCTATAATTCACCCCTCCACTTT. Amino acid sequence: CASRRGSYNSPLHF.

The chain couples TRBV3-1 (or the pseudogene TRBV3-2) to TRBJ2-2, with 8 bases fitting TRBD1. V gave up 5 bases and J gave up 3 bases; unmatched junction bases: 8. Germline CDR1 LGHDT, CDR2 YNNKEL (reference sequence). The CDR3 extends over 16 amino acids. CDR3 sequence: CASSFSDRGYTGELFF. The CDR3 nucleotides are TGTGCCAGCAGCTTTTCAGACAGGGGATACACCGGGGAGCTGTTTTTT.

The chain couples TRBV5-1 to TRBJ1-1; 8 nucleotides match TRBD1. CDR1 SGHRS and CDR2 YFSETQ come from the germline V gene. This CDR3 comprises 13 residues. Germline trimming cut 4 bases from V and 11 bases from J; bases unmatched to any gene: 10. CDR3 DNA: TGCGCCAGCAGCCCTGGACAGGGTTGGGAGGCTTTCTTT. Its translation is CASSPGQGWEAFF.

This chain uses TRBV27 with TRBJ1-5, with TRBD1 identical over 10 bases. Germline V gene lookup returns CDR1 MNHEY and CDR2 SMNVEV (reference sequence). The CDR3 runs to 15 residues. The V gene end was trimmed by 3 bases and the J gene end by 2 bases; junction bases not matched to a gene: 1. This CDR3 reads CASSFGTGGNQPQHF. DNA of the CDR3: TGTGCCAGCAGTTTTGGGACAGGGGGCAATCAGCCCCAGCATTTT.

The chain recombines TRBV19 with TRBJ2-7; D gene uncertain. Per germline, CDR1 LNHDA and CDR2 SQIVND (reference sequence). V was pared by 8 bases and J by 4 bases, with 15 bases between. The length of the CDR3 is 13 residues. CDR3 in amino acids: CASSRQADYEQYF. The CDR3 nucleotides are TGTGCCAGTTCGAGGCAGGCAGATTACGAGCAGTACTTC.

The J gene is TRBJ2-2, the V gene TRBV27, with a weak D call TRBD1 (7 bases). V was trimmed by 4 bases and J by 5 bases, leaving 14 bases between them. Per the germline V gene, CDR1 is MNHEY and CDR2 is SMNVEV (reference sequence). The CDR3 runs 15 residues. The CDR3 loop reads CASSYQQGRTGELFF. The CDR3 nucleotides read TGTGCCAGCAGTTACCAACAGGGGAGGACCGGGGAGCTGTTTTTT.